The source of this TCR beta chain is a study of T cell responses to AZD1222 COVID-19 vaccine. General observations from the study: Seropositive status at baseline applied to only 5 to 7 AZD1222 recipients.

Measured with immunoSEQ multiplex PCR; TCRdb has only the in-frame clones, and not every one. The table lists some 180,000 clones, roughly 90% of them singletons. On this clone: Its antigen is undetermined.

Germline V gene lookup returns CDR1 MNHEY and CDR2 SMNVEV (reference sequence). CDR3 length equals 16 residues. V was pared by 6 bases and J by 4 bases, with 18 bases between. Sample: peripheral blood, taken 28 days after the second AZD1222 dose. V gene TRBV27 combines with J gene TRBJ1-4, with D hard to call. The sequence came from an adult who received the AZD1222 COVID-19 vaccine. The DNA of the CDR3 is TGTGCCAGCAGCCAAGGTTTGGGCAGCAATAATGAAAAACTGTTTTTT. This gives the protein CASSQGLGSNNEKLFF.